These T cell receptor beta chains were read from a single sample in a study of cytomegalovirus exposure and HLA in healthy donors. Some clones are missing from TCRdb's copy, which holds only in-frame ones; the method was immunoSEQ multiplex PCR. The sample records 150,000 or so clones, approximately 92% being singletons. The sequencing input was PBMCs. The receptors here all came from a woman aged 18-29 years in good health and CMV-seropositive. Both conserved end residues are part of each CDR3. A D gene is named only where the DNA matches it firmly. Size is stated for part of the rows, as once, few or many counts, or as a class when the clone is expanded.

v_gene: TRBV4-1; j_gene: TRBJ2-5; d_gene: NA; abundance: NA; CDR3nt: TGCGCCAGCAGCCAAGGGGGACTGATTGAACTAGAGACCCAGTACTTC; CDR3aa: CASSQGGLIELETQYF
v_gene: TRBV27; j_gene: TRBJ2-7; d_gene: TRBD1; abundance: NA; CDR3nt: TGTGCCAGCAGTACCCTTACATCCGGGACAGGGCCCCAGCAGTACTTC; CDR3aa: CASSTLTSGTGPQQYF
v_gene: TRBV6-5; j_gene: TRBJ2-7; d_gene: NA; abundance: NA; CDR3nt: TGTGCCAGCAGTTATCGGGGGTTCTACGAGCAGTACTTC; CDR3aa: CASSYRGFYEQYF
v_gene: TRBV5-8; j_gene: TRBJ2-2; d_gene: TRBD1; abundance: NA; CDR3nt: TGTGCCAGCAGTCCCCGGACAGGGGACCCTACCAACACCGGGGAGCTGTTTTTT; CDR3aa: CASSPRTGDPTNTGELFF
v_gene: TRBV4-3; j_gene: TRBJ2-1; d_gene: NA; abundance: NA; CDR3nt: TGCGCCAGCAGCCAAGACAAGGGGCCTAGCGCATACAATGAGCAGTTCTTC; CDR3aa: CASSQDKGPSAYNEQFF
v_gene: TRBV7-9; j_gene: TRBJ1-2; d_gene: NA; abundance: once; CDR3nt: TGTGCCAGCAGCCATACGAAGGGGGTAGCTAACTATGGCTACACCTTC; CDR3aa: CASSHTKGVANYGYTF
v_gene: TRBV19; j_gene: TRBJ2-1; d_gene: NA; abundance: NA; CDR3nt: TGTGCCAGTATGCTGGGGCTTGAGCAGTTCTTC; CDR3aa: CASMLGLEQFF
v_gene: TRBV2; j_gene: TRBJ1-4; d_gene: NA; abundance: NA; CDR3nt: TGTGCCAGCGTTCTTAGCCCGTCAAAGCCAGCTAATGAAAAACTGTTTTTT; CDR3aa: CASVLSPSKPANEKLFF
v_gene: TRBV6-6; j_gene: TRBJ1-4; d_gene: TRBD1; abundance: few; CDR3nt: TGTGCCAGCACCCAAGGGGGCGCGGTTGAAAAACTGTTTTTT; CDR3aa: CASTQGGAVEKLFF
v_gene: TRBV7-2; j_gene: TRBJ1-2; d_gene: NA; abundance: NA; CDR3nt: TGTGCCAGCAGCCCCCCGGGGGATTATGGCTACACCTTC; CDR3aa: CASSPPGDYGYTF
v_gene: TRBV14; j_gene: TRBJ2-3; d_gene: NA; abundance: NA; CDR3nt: TGTGCCAGCAGCCAAGATACTAGTGGGCCGTTCACAGATACGCAGTATTTT; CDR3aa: CASSQDTSGPFTDTQYF
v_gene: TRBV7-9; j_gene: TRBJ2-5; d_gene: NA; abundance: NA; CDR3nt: TGTGCCAGCAGTCACCTCCGGGAGACCCAGTACTTC; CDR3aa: CASSHLRETQYF
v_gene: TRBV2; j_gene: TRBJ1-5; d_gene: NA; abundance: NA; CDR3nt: TGTGCCAGCAGTAACGGGGTCAATCAGCCCCAGCATTTT; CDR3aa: CASSNGVNQPQHF
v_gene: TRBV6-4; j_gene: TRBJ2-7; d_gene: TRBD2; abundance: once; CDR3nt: TGTGCCAGCAGTCCGACTAGCGGGAGCTACGAGCAGTACTTC; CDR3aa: CASSPTSGSYEQYF
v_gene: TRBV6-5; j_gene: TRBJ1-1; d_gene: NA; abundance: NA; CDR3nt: TGTGCCAGCAGCCGGAGGTGGGGTGAAGCTTTCTTT; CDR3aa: CASSRRWGEAFF
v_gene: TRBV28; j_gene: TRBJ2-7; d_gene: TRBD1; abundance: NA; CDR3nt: TGTGCCAGCAGCTACAGGGGCCCCAGCTCCTACGAGCAGTACTTC; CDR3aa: CASSYRGPSSYEQYF
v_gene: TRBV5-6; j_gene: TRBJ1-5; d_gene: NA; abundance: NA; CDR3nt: TGTGCCAGCAGCCAGGGAAGGTCCGACCGTCAGCCCCAGCATTTT; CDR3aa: CASSQGRSDRQPQHF
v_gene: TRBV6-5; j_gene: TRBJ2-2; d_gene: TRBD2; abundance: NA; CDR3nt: TGTGCCAGCAGACTAGCGGGGTTTACCGGGGAGCTGTTTTTT; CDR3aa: CASRLAGFTGELFF
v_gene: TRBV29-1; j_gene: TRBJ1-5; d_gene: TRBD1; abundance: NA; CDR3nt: TGCAGCGTTCTAACCGGGACAGGGGGCCCTTATCAGCCCCAGCATTTT; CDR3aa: CSVLTGTGGPYQPQHF
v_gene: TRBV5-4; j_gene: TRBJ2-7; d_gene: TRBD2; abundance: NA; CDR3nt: TGTGCCAGCTCTACAGGAGCTAGCGGCGAGCAGTACTTC; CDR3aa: CASSTGASGEQYF
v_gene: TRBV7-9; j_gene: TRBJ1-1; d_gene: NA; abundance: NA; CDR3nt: TGTGCCAGCAGCCCGGACCGGGGAGAAGCTTTCTTT; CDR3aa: CASSPDRGEAFF
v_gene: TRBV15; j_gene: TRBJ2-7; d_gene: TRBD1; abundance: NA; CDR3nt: TGTGCCACCAGCAGGGACAGGGGTTTTAACGAGCAGTACTTC; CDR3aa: CATSRDRGFNEQYF
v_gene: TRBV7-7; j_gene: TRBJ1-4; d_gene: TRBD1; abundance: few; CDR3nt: TGTGCTAGCAGCTCCGGGACAGGGACTAATGAAAAACTGTTTTTT; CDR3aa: CASSSGTGTNEKLFF
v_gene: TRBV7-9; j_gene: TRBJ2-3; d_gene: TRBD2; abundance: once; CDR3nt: TGTGCCAGCCGACCCCAGCGGGGGGCCCCAGATACGCAGTATTTT; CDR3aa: CASRPQRGAPDTQYF
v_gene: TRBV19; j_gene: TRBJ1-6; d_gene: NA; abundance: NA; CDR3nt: TGTGCCAGTAGTATTGGTCCCGGAGGAGGATCACCCCTCCACTTT; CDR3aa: CASSIGPGGGSPLHF
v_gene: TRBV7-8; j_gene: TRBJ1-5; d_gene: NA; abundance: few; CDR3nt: TGTGCCAGCAGTACCACAGGAAATAGCAATCAGCCCCAGCATTTT; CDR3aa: CASSTTGNSNQPQHF
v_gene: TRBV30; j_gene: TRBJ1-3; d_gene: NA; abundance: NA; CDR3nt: TGTGCCTGGACCTTGAGCTCTGGAAACACCATATATTTT; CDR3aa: CAWTLSSGNTIYF
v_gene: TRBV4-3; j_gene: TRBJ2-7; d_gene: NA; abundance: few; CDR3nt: TGCGCCAGCAGCCACACCCGACAAGGGGCTCTCCACGAGCAGTACTTC; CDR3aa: CASSHTRQGALHEQYF
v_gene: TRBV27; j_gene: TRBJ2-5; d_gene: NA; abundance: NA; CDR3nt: TGTGCCAGCAGTTTAGCCACAGGGCAAGAGACCCAGTACTTC; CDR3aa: CASSLATGQETQYF
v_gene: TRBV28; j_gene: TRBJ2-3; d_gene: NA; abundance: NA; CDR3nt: TGTGCCAGCAGGCCCGGGGGAAGATCAGATACGCAGTATTTT; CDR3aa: CASRPGGRSDTQYF
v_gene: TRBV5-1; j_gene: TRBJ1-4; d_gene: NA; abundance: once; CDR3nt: TGCGCCAGCAGCTTGGGGCCAGGGGATAATGAAAAACTGTTTTTT; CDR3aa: CASSLGPGDNEKLFF
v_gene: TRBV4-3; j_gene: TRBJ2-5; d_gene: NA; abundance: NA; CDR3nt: TGCGCCAGCAGCCACACTTACGCGGAACAAGAGACCCAGTACTTC; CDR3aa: CASSHTYAEQETQYF
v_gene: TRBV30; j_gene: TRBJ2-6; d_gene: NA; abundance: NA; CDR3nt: TGTGCCTGGATGACAGCCGGGGCCAACGTCCTGACTTTC; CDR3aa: CAWMTAGANVLTF
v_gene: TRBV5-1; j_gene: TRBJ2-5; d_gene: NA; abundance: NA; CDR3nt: TGCGCCAGCAGAGTGTGGGGCCGGCTGAACCAAGAGACCCAGTACTTC; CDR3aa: CASRVWGRLNQETQYF
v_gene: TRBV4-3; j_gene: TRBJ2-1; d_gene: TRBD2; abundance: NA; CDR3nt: TGCGCCAGCAGCCAAGAGAGAGGTAGCGGGGGGATCTACAATGAGCAGTTCTTC; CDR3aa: CASSQERGSGGIYNEQFF
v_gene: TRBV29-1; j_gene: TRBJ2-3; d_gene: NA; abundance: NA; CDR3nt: TGCAGCGTTGAAGAAAGCCAGGGTACAGATACGCAGTATTTT; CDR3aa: CSVEESQGTDTQYF
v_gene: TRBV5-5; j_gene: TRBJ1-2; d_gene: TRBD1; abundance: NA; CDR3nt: TGTGCCAGCAGCTCGACAGGGGTAGAAGACTATGGCTACACCTTC; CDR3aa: CASSSTGVEDYGYTF
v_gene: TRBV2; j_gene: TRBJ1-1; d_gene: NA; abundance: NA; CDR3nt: TGTGCCAGCAGTGACAGGGCCTACACTGAAGCTTTCTTT; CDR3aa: CASSDRAYTEAFF
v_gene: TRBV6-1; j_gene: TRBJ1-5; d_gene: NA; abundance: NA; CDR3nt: TGTGCCAGCAGCTCCAGGGGAAAGGAACAGCCCCAGCATTTT; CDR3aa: CASSSRGKEQPQHF
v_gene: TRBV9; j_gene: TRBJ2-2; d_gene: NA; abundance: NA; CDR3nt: TGTGCCAGCACCAGGGCAGGGGCCGGGGAGCTGTTTTTT; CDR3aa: CASTRAGAGELFF
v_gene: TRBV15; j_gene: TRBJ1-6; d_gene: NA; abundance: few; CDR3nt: TGTGCCACCAGCAGAGAGAGGCACTACGAACCCCTCCACTTT; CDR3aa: CATSRERHYEPLHF
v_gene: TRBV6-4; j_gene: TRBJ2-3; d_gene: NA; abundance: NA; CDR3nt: TGTGCCAGCAGTGCGGAAGGGGCCGCAGATACGCAGTATTTT; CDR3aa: CASSAEGAADTQYF
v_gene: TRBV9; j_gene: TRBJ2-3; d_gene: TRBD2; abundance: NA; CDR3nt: TGTGCCAGCAGCGTAGGTAACGGGGGGGCCGAGGGAGATACGCAGTATTTT; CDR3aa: CASSVGNGGAEGDTQYF
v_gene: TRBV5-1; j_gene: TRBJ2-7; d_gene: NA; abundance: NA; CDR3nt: TGCGCCAGCAAGGAGGGGCCCCTCTACGAGCAGTACTTC; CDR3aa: CASKEGPLYEQYF
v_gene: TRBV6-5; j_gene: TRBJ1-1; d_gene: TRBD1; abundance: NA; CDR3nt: TGTGCCAGCAGGATAGGGGGCGTGGACACTGAAGCTTTCTTT; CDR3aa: CASRIGGVDTEAFF
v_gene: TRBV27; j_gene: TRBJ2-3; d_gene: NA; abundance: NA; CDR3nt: TGTGCCAGCAGTTTCAGAGGGCCCCCAGATACGCAGTATTTT; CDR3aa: CASSFRGPPDTQYF
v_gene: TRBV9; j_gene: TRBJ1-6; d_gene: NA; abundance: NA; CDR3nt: TGTGCCAGCAGCGTGGGGGCCCAAAGCTCCTATAATTCACCCCTCCACTTT; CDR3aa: CASSVGAQSSYNSPLHF
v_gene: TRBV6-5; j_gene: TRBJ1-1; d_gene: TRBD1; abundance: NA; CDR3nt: TGTGCCAGCAGTTACTCACAGGGGGCTGAAGCTTTCTTT; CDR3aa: CASSYSQGAEAFF
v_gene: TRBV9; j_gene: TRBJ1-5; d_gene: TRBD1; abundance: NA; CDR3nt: TGTGCCAGCAGCGTAGGACAGGGAGGACAGCCCCAGCATTTT; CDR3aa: CASSVGQGGQPQHF
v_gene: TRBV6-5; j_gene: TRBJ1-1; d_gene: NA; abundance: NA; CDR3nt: TGTGCCAGCAGTTACTCAGGCGGAGGGAACACTGAAGCTTTCTTT; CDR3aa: CASSYSGGGNTEAFF
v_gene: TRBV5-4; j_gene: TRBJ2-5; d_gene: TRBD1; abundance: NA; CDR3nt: TGTGCCAGCAGCCCACGGGACAGAGAAGAGACCCAGTACTTC; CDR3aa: CASSPRDREETQYF
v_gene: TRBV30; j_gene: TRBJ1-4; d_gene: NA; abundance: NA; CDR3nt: TGTGCCTGGAGCCCAACCTGGGCAGGAGAAAAACTGTTTTTT; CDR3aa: CAWSPTWAGEKLFF
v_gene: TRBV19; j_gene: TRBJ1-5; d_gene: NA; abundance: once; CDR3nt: TGTGCCAGTAGTATAATATATCAGCCCCAGCATTTT; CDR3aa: CASSIIYQPQHF
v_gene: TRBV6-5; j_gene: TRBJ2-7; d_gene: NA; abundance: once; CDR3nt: TGTGCCAGCAAAGCAGGGATGGGGTCCTACGAGCAGTACTTC; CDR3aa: CASKAGMGSYEQYF
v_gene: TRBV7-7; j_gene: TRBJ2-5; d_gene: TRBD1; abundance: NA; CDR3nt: TGTGCTAGCAGTACAGGGGATAGGGGGACCCAGTACTTC; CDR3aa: CASSTGDRGTQYF